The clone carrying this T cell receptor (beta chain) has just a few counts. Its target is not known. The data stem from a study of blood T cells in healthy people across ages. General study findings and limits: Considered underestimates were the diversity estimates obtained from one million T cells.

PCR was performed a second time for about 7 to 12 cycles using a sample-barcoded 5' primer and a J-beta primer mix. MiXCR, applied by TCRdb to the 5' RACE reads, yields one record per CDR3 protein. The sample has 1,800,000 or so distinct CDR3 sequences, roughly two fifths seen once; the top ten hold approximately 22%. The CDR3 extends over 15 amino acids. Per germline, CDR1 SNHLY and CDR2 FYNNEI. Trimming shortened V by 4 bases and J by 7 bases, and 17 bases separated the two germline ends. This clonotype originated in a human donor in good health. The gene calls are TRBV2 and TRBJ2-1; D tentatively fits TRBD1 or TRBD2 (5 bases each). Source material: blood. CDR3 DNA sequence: TGTGCCAGCAGTGGGGGAGAAGATGGGGGTAATGAGCAGTTCTTC. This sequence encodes CASSGGEDGGNEQFF. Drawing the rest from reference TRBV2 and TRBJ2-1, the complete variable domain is EPEVTQTPSHQVTQMGQEVILRCVPISNHLYFYWYRQILGQKVEFLVSFYNNEISEKSEIFDDQFSVERPDGSNFTLKIRSTKLEDSAMYFCASSGGEDGGNEQFFGPGTRLTVL.